This T cell receptor (beta chain) was retrieved from a study of blood T cells in healthy people across ages (dated by TCRdb to 2014 to 2015). General notes on the study: In model experiments, template switching captured roughly one uniquely barcoded TCR beta cDNA molecule for every two T cells. To track age-related changes in TCR beta repertoire diversity, the study relied on deep sequencing normalized with unique cDNA molecular identifiers. To avoid experimental bias, donors of different ages were distributed randomly across sequencing lanes. Donors were grouped into four age groups: young (average roughly 17 years), middle-aged (39), aged (around 60) and long-lived (82). For two donors (one aged 18 to 29 and one aged 80 or older), the study analyzed two additional independent replicas of 1 million unique cDNA reads from the same blood draw. Points the paper makes about the study in general: The CMV infection status of donors was not known, potentially confounding age-related changes in expanded clonotypes. Compared with the aged group, the long-lived group had more naive CD4+ T cells, fewer expanded clones and increased TCR diversity, suggesting age selection. Bulk unsorted PBMC profiling prevented conclusive comparison of naive and antigen-experienced compartments. Observed TCR beta diversity correlated strongly with the percentage of naive T cells measured by flow cytometry. As age increased, observed TCR beta diversity per million T cells dropped in a roughly linear way, and a significant reduction was already evident by age 40. Estimates of total diversity from one million sequenced T cells were regarded as lower bounds and underestimates.

V was cut back by 3 bases and J by 5 bases, leaving a gap of 13 bases between them. Counted from cysteine to phenylalanine, this CDR3 has 15 amino acids. Only the CDR3 portion is preserved as DNA: 45 bases, with reading frame beginning at the first base. From the germline V gene, CDR1 is SNHLY and CDR2 is FYNNEI. Regarding this clonotype: The antigen it recognizes is unknown. No base quality information exists; no much larger clone differs at one position.

Library preparation employed 5' RACE. The listed sequencing device is Illumina HiSeq 2500. A second about 7 to 12 cycle PCR used a sample-barcoded 5' primer and a J-beta primer mix. A template-switch 5' adaptor carrying 12 random nucleotides introduced a unique molecular identifier onto each TCR beta cDNA molecule. Each sample yielded at least 2.5 million CDR3-containing paired-end reads. All of the RNA was converted into first-strand cDNA using the Mint cDNA synthesis kit, with a TRBC-specific oligonucleotide serving as the primer. Following uracil-DNA glycosylase treatment, all cDNA underwent a first 18-cycle PCR with the universal primers M1SS and BC2_uni_R. For the original study's pipeline: For normalization, 1 million high-quality reads, each with a distinct molecular identifier, were randomly selected from each sample. Reads with shared molecular identifiers were discarded instead of being binned into consensus sequences. MiTCR, run with a Q25 quality threshold and the strictest error-elimination algorithm, handled CDR3 identification, clonotype clustering and error correction. A nonparametric unseen species model using Euler transformation provided a lower-bound estimate of total TCR beta diversity. The raw public reads went through TCRdb reprocessing: fastp at Q25, MiXCR clone calling, in-frame beta chains kept. Entries are consolidated by CDR3 protein sequence, retaining the most common genes and DNA. The V and J calls and clone size are TCRdb's, not the authors'. The sample yields fewer than 1 million distinct CDR3 sequences; around 45% were counted once. Together, the top ten hold roughly 18% of the sample.

The roughly 39 donors, aged roughly 6 to 95 years, were systemically healthy Caucasian individuals from Russia. Approximately 10 milliliters of peripheral blood were collected from each donor into EDTA-treated Vacutainer tubes. Ficoll-Paque density-gradient centrifugation was used to isolate PBMCs, with at least 6 million per sample. Total RNA, at least 6 micrograms per sample, was extracted from PBMCs with Trizol reagent. The percentages of naive CD45RAhigh/CD27high T cells were determined by flow cytometry on a PBMC aliquot from every donor. The sequence was collected from a man aged 55-75 years in good health. Recombination joined TRBV2 with TRBJ1-4; TRBD1 is perhaps the D gene, given 6 matching bases. The sample comprised blood. The encoded CDR3 is CASSETVTGNEKLFF. The nucleotide sequence is given as TGTGCCAGCAGTGAGACCGTGACAGGCAATGAAAAACTGTTTTTT.